This T cell receptor beta chain was captured by sequencing in a study of prognosis after radiotherapy for stage I lung cancer. Broader study findings: Following stereotactic body radiation therapy, patients who went on to develop distant metastases had lower Shannon entropy.

TCR beta CDR3 amplification from genomic DNA was performed by two-round multiplex PCR. Primers specific to each TRBV and TRBJ gene were used in first-round PCR. TCRdb reprocessed the multiplex PCR reads via MiXCR and lists one record per CDR3 protein. The sample holds about 35,000 distinct CDR3 sequences, around 30% seen once. In its sample, this clonotype was seen many times. The antigen is unknown. The receptor's source is a donor aged 50 or older with non-small cell lung cancer. The sample in question was PBMCs, obtained before or after stereotactic body radiation therapy (not recorded which).

Written as DNA, the CDR3 is TGTGCCAGCAGCGGGGGTGTTGTCCTCAACACTGAAGCTTTCTTT. Translation gives CASSGGVVLNTEAFF. The chain links TRBV28 to TRBJ1-1; D may be TRBD1 (5 bases). In germline, CDR1 is MDHEN, CDR2 SYDVKM. Trimming pared 6 bases from V and 2 bases from J, leaving 16 bases between. This CDR3 comprises 15 residues.